This TCR beta chain is from a study of CD8 T cells in Susac syndrome. TEMRA cells were enriched by FACS, while CD8+ and CD4+ T cells were obtained through a negative isolation that was performed magnetically. It was with random hexamers that roughly 0.45 to 1 ug RNA was reverse transcribed. The method of amplification for TCR beta CDR3 was immunoSEQ multiplex PCR, covering 54 Vbeta and 13 Jbeta. Via MiXCR, TCRdb re-called the immunoSEQ multiplex PCR reads, giving one row per CDR3 protein. The table lists a few hundred thousand distinct CDR3 sequences, more than 80% of them singletons. V trimming: 1 base; J trimming: 6 bases; junction bases outside the gene matches: 7. Germline CDR1 is SEHNR and CDR2 is FQNEAQ (reference sequence). The CDR3 has 15 residues.

The clonotype was recovered from a human donor with multiple sclerosis. Sequences were obtained from CD8+ T cells from PBMCs. The rearrangement uses TRBV7-9 and TRBJ2-7; TRBD1 matches 9 bases. The CDR3 region has the DNA TGTGCCAGCAGCTTAGGGACAGGGGAATCGGGCGAGCAGTACTTC. It specifies CASSLGTGESGEQYF.